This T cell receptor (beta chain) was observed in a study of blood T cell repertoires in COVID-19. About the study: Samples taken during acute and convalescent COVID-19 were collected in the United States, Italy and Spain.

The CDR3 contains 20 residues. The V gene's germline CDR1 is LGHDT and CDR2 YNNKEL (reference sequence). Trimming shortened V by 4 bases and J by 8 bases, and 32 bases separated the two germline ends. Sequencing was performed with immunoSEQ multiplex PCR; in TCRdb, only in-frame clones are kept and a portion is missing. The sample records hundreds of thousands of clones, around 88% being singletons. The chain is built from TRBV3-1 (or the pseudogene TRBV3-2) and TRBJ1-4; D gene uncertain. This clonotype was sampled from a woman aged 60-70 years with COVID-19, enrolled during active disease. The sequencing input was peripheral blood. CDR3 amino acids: CASSPPPGSRFINVEEKLFF. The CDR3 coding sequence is TGTGCCAGCAGCCCCCCACCTGGCAGTCGATTTATTAACGTGGAGGAAAAACTGTTTTTT.